The 25 T cell receptor beta chains below come from one sample, sequenced in a study of T-cell memory formation after mild COVID-19. Via MiXCR, TCRdb re-called the 5' RACE reads, giving one row per CDR3 protein. This sample has a few hundred thousand distinct CDR3 sequences, with about 17% found just once. The sample was PBMCs or a T cell subset sorted from them (not recorded which). The receptors were gathered from a man aged 18 to 29 who had mild COVID-19 (a few samples of this study predate the infection). Cell type and time point are not known.

The chain uses TRBV6-5 and TRBJ2-2, with TRBD2 matching 7 bases. V was clipped by 6 bases and J by 1 base; unmatched bases: 8. This CDR3 is built from 16 residues. Germline V gene data show CDR1 as MNHEY and CDR2 as SVGAGI. The CDR3 nucleotides are TGTGCCAGCAGCCAACTGCAGCGGGGGAACACCGGGGAGCTGTTTTTT. Translated, it gives CASSQLQRGNTGELFF.

This clonotype was seen only a few times. The chain employs TRBV18 and TRBJ2-3, with D unresolved. Trimming took off 4 bases at V and 1 base at J, with 15 bases between the two ends. CDR1 is KGHSH, CDR2 LQKENI, per germline. The CDR3 covers 16 residues. CDR3 amino acids: CASSQFRIGGTDTQYF. The DNA for the CDR3 is TGTGCCAGCTCACAGTTCAGGATAGGAGGCACAGATACGCAGTATTTT.

The rearrangement uses TRBV6-1 and TRBJ2-7; tentatively, D is TRBD1 or TRBD2 (5 bases each). V lost 2 bases and J lost 2, with 13 bases in between. Germline CDR1 reads MNHNS; CDR2 reads SASEGT. The CDR3 is 15 residues long. The CDR3 region is CASSEFGALPYEQYF. Written as DNA, the CDR3 is TGTGCCAGCAGTGAATTCGGGGCGTTACCCTACGAGCAGTACTTC.

A few counts support this clonotype. The chain has TRBV24-1 and TRBJ1-2; D possibly corresponds to TRBD1 (6 bases). This CDR3 has 13 amino acids. Germline V lookup: CDR1 KGHDR, CDR2 SFDVKD. The V end lost 5 bases, the J end lost 8 bases, and 14 bases lay between the germline ends. CDR3 sequence: CATSGGRPQGYTF. Here the CDR3 DNA reads TGTGCCACCAGTGGGGGGCGGCCCCAGGGCTACACCTTC.

This clonotype was counted a few times. This chain joins TRBV6-5 and TRBJ1-2, with D perhaps matching TRBD1 (5 bases). V was cut by 5 bases and J by 4 bases, with 11 bases left in between. Germline CDR1 reads MNHEY; CDR2 reads SVGAGI. The CDR3 length is 13 residues. The CDR3 sequence: CASSQTGVYGYTF. CDR3 DNA: TGTGCCAGCAGTCAAACGGGGGTCTATGGCTACACCTTC.

In the case of this clonotype: One end of the junction does not line up with germline, which may come from a read error. The chain couples TRBV9 to TRBJ2-1, with D unresolved. Looked up from germline, CDR1 is SGDLS and CDR2 is YYNGEE. The CDR3 sequence is 11 residues long. Here the CDR3 reads CASSEWPNLYF. For the CDR3, the DNA is TGTGCCAGCAGCGAGTGGCCGAACCTATATTTC.

This clonotype was seen many times. The rearrangement joins TRBV10-3 to TRBJ2-5; 12 bases fit TRBD2. The J segment lost 1 base and the V segment lost 4 bases, leaving 1 base of the junction unmatched. This CDR3 has 15 amino acids. Germline values: CDR1 ENHRY, CDR2 SYGVKD. CDR3 bases: TGTGCCATCAGTGGGACTAGCGGGGCCCAAGAGACCCAGTACTTC. This translates into CAISGTSGAQETQYF.

The V and J genes are TRBV7-3 and TRBJ2-1, with 7 bases aligning to TRBD2. V gave up 5 bases and J gave up 5 bases; unmatched junction bases: 9. This CDR3 is 15 amino acids long. Germline V gene data show CDR1 as SGHTA and CDR2 as FQGTGA. The CDR3 DNA reads as TGTGCCAGCAGCCCGCGGGTAGCGGGCAACAATGAGCAGTTCTTC. It encodes CASSPRVAGNNEQFF.

This chain joins TRBV5-1 and TRBJ1-2, with no clear D. Deletions cut 2 bases from V and 4 bases from J, with 15 bases between. Germline V gene sequence: CDR1 SGHRS, CDR2 YFSETQ. There are 15 residues in the CDR3. The DNA for the CDR3 is TGCGCCAGCAGCTTAGTAGAGAGAGACCCCTATGGCTACACCTTC. This translates into CASSLVERDPYGYTF.

This clonotype was picked up a small number of times. This sequence joins TRBV6-5 and TRBJ2-2; D remains unclear. From germline, CDR1 is MNHEY and CDR2 SVGAGI. V gave up 2 bases and J gave up 2 bases, with 6 bases separating them. There are 14 residues in the CDR3. CDR3 in DNA: TGTGCCAGCAGTTACCAACCTAACACCGGGGAGCTGTTTTTT. Its translation: CASSYQPNTGELFF.

This clonotype was seen ten or more times. The chain joins TRBV11-2 to TRBJ2-1, with D perhaps matching TRBD2 (5 bases). Germline V gene lookup returns CDR1 SGHAT and CDR2 FQNNGV. The CDR3 extends over 14 amino acids. The V gene lost 5 bases and the J gene lost 0 bases, with 8 bases spanning the gap. CDR3 region: CASSLTSSYNEQFF. CDR3 DNA: TGTGCCAGCAGCCTCACTAGCTCCTACAATGAGCAGTTCTTC. The full variable domain, in which reference TRBV11-2 and TRBJ2-1 provide the parts outside the CDR3, is EAGVAQSPRYKIIEKRQSVAFWCNPISGHATLYWYQQILGQGPKLLIQFQNNGVVDDSQLPKDRFSAERLKGVDSTLKIQPAKLEDSAVYLCASSLTSSYNEQFFGPGTRLTVL.

The V and J genes are TRBV6-2 or TRBV6-3 and TRBJ2-7; D may match TRBD1 or TRBD2 (5 bases each). Deletions cut 7 bases from V and 4 bases from J, with 14 bases between. Looked up from germline, CDR1 is MNHEY and CDR2 is SVGEGT. This CDR3 is built from 13 residues. The CDR3 sequence: CASNRDRPYEQYF. The DNA of the CDR3 is TGTGCCAGCAATCGGGACCGCCCTTACGAGCAGTACTTC.

The chain joins TRBV20-1 to TRBJ2-7; D gene unclear. V lost 3 bases and J lost 0, with 12 bases in between. This CDR3 is built from 14 residues. The germline V gene encodes CDR1 DFQATT and CDR2 SNEGSKA (reference sequence). DNA of the CDR3: TGCAGTGCTAGGGGCCAGGCGAGCTCCTACGAGCAGTACGTC. Translating gives CSARGQASSYEQYV.

In its sample, this clonotype was seen a few times. The V call is TRBV5-1, the J call TRBJ1-1, with D possibly matching TRBD1 (6 bases). CDR1 SGHRS and CDR2 YFSETQ come from the germline V gene. Trimming removed 2 bases from V and 5 bases from J, with 13 bases in between. CDR3 length equals 14 residues. In DNA form, the CDR3 reads TGCGCCAGCAGCTTAGGGGGTAGATTAACTGAAGCTTTCTTT. This encodes CASSLGGRLTEAFF.

CDR3 nucleotides: TGTGCCAGCAGCGTACAGGGGGCCACTGAAGCTTTCTTT. Its translation is CASSVQGATEAFF. The chain is built from TRBV7-3 and TRBJ1-1; 9 bases map to TRBD1. CDR1 is SGHTA and CDR2 is FQGTGA in the germline V gene. There are 13 residues in the CDR3. V trimming: 5 bases; J trimming: 4 bases; junction bases outside the gene matches: 2.

This clonotype turned up a few times. The rearrangement links TRBV12-3 or TRBV12-4 to TRBJ1-2; D is undetermined. V was pared by 4 bases and J by 8 bases, with 17 bases between. The CDR3 loop spans 14 amino acids. The CDR3 protein is CASSSLGPFGGYTF. Written as DNA, the CDR3 is TGTGCCAGCAGTTCCCTCGGGCCCTTTGGAGGCTACACCTTC.

This chain links TRBV5-1 with TRBJ1-1; D is perhaps TRBD1 (6 bases). Germline V lookup: CDR1 SGHRS, CDR2 YFSETQ. The length of the CDR3 is 16 residues. Trimming removed 0 bases at V and 2 bases at J, with 14 bases between. For the CDR3, the DNA is TGCGCCAGCAGCTTGGTGTCAGGCAGGGGCAACACTGAAGCTTTCTTT. Translation gives CASSLVSGRGNTEAFF.

This clonotype has only a few counts. V is TRBV5-1 and J is TRBJ2-5, with 7 bases that match TRBD1. Germline-derived CDR1 and CDR2 are SGHRS and YFSETQ. This CDR3 contains 15 residues. After removal of 4 bases from V and 7 bases from J, the junction contained 13 bases not matched to a gene. The DNA of the CDR3 is TGCGCCAGCAGCGGGAGACAGGGCCGAGGGGGGACCCAGTACTTC. It is translated as CASSGRQGRGGTQYF.

This clonotype has more than one count but fewer than ten. The chain couples TRBV3-1 to TRBJ2-5; D gene ambiguous. V was pared by 6 bases and J by 7 bases, with 6 bases between. In germline, CDR1 is LGHDT, CDR2 YNNKEL (reference sequence). This CDR3 is 10 amino acids long. The CDR3, as DNA: TGTGCCAGCAGGGGGTGGACCCAGTACTTC. Protein product: CASRGWTQYF.

J is TRBJ1-2 and V is TRBV7-2, with TRBD1 matching over 9 bases. The CDR3 consists of 14 residues. Germline trimming cut 5 bases from V and 8 bases from J; bases unmatched to any gene: 9. Germline CDR1 reads SGHTA; CDR2 reads FQGNSA. CDR3 amino acids: CASSPGTGYEGYTF. The CDR3 bases are TGTGCCAGCAGCCCCGGGACAGGGTATGAAGGCTACACCTTC. Together with reference TRBV7-2 and TRBJ1-2, the CDR3 gives the full variable domain: GAGVSQSPSNKVTEKGKDVELRCDPISGHTALYWYRQSLGQGLEFLIYFQGNSAPDKSGLPSDRFSAERTGGSVSTLTIQRTQQEDSAVYLCASSPGTGYEGYTFGSGTRLTVV.

The rearrangement joins TRBV3-1 to TRBJ1-1, with D uncertain. Germline values: CDR1 LGHDT, CDR2 YNNKEL (reference sequence). The CDR3 sequence is 16 residues long. V shed 0 bases and J shed 2 bases, with 13 bases lying between them. For the CDR3, the DNA is TGTGCCAGCAGCCAAGATTGGGGTATCCCTAACACTGAAGCTTTCTTT. It encodes CASSQDWGIPNTEAFF.

This clonotype has more than one count but fewer than ten. DNA for the CDR3: TGTGCCAGCAGCTGGACAGGGGGCTTCGGTCGGACTGAAGCTTTCTTT. Protein product: CASSWTGGFGRTEAFF. This rearrangement joins TRBV5-6 to TRBJ1-1; TRBD1 matches 11 bases. The CDR3 consists of 16 residues. Germline CDR1 and CDR2: SGHDT and YYEEEE. Trimming took 3 bases from V and 5 from J; bases not matched to a gene: 9.

This clonotype came up many times. The rearrangement links TRBV24-1 to TRBJ1-6; D uncertain. CDR3 length: 15 amino acids. Trimming took 4 bases from V and 10 from J, leaving 16 bases between them. Germline lookup yields CDR1 KGHDR and CDR2 SFDVKD. DNA of the CDR3: TGTGCCACCAGTGAAGGCAAACACTGGGAGTCACCCCTCCACTTT. Translation gives CATSEGKHWESPLHF.

The rearrangement uses TRBV5-4 and TRBJ2-1, with D perhaps matching TRBD1 or TRBD2 (5 bases each). V was clipped by 7 bases and J by 4 bases, with 9 bases between them. The CDR3 covers 12 residues. Germline values: CDR1 SGHNT, CDR2 YYREEE (reference sequence). CDR3: CASGTEYNEQFF. For the CDR3, the DNA is TGTGCCAGCGGGACGGAGTACAATGAGCAGTTCTTC.

The table lists this clonotype with a few counts. The V call is TRBV6-5, the J call TRBJ2-3; D is possibly TRBD2 (5 bases). V lost 4 bases, J lost 6 bases, and 14 bases lay in between. Per the germline V gene, CDR1 is MNHEY and CDR2 is SVGAGI. This CDR3 is built from 14 residues. Written as DNA, the CDR3 is TGTGCCAGCAGTTTCGGGGTTAATATTGATACGCAGTATTTT. It translates to CASSFGVNIDTQYF.